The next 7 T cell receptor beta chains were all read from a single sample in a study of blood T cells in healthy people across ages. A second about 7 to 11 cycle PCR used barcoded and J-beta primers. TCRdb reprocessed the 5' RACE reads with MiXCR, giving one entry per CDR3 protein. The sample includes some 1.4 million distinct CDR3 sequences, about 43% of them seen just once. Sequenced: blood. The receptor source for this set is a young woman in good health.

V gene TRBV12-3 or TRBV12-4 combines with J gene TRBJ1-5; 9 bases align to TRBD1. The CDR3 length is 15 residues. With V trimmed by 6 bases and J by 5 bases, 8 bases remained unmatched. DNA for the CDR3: TGTGCCAGCAGCCGGGGACAGGGAGCGGATCAGCCCCAGCATTTT. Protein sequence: CASSRGQGADQPQHF.

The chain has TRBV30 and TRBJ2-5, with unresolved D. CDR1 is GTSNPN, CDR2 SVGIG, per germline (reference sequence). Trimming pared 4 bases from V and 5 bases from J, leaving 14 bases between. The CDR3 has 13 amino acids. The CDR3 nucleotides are TGTGCCTGGAAAAGTCAGGTCGGGGAGACCCAGTACTTC. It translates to CAWKSQVGETQYF.

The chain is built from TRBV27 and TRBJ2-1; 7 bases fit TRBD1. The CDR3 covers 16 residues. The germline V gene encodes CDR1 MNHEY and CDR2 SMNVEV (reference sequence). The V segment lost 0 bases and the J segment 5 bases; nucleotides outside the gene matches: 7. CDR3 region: CASSLSSGGGHNEQFF. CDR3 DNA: TGTGCCAGCAGTTTATCGTCAGGGGGTGGACACAATGAGCAGTTCTTC.

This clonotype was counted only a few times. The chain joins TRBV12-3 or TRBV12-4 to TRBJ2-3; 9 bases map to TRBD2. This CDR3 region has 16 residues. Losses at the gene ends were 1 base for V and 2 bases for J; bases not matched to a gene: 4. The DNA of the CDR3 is TGTGCCAGCAGTTTAGGCCGCGGGGGGGCCACAGATACGCAGTATTTT. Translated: CASSLGRGGATDTQYF.

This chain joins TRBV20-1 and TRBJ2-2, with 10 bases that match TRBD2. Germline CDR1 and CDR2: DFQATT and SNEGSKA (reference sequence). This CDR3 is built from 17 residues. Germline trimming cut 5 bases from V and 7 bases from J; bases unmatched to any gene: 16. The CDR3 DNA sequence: TGCAGTGCTCCGGCAAGTTCTAGCGGGAGAACGGTCGGGGAGCTGTTTTTT. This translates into CSAPASSSGRTVGELFF.

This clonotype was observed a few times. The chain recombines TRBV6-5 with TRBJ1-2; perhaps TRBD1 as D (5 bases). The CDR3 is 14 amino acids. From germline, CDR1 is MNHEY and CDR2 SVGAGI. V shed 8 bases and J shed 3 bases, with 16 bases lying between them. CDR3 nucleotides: TGTGCCAGCGGGGAAGCCGGGGCTTACTATGGCTACACCTTC. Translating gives CASGEAGAYYGYTF.

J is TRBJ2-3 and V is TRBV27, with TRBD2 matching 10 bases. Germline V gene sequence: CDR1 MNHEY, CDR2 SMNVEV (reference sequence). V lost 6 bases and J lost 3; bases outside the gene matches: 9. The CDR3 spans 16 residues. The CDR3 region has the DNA TGTGCCAGCAGCCCAGGACTAGCGGTGATTACAGATACGCAGTATTTT. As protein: CASSPGLAVITDTQYF.